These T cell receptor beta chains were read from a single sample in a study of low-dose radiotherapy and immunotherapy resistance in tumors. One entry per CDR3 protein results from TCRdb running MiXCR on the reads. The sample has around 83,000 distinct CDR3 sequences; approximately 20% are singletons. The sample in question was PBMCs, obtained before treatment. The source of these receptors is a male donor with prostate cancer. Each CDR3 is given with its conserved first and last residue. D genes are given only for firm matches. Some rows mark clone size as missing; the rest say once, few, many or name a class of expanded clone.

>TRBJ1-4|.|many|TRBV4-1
CASSTQGATNEKLFF
TGCGCCAGCTCCACTCAGGGTGCAACTAATGAAAAACTGTTTTTT
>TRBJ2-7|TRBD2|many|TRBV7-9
CASSSSRLAGGEQYF
TGTGCCAGCAGCTCAAGTCGCCTAGCGGGAGGTGAGCAGTACTTC
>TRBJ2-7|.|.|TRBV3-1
CASSLRTSGRDEQYF
TGTGCCAGCAGCCTGCGGACATCTGGCAGGGACGAGCAGTACTTC
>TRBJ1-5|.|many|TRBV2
CASSERRAYQPQHF
TGTGCCAGCAGTGAACGCAGGGCTTATCAGCCCCAGCATTTT
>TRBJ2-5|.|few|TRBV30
CAWSSPIGTQYF
TGTGCCTGGAGCTCCCCAATAGGGACCCAGTACTTC
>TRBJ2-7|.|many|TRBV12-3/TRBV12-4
CASGGSEQYF
TGTGCCAGCGGGGGCAGCGAGCAGTACTTC
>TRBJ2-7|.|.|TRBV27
CASSFRGANSYEQYF
TGTGCCAGCAGTTTTAGGGGCGCGAATTCCTACGAGCAGTACTTC
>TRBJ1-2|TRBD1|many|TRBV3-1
CASSLLGQGDGYTF
TGTGCCAGCAGCCTATTGGGACAGGGAGATGGCTACACCTTC
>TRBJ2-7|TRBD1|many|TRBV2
CAKTGQDSYEQYF
TGTGCCAAAACCGGACAGGACTCCTACGAGCAGTACTTC
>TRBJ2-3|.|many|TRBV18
CASSPPTGPDTQYF
TGTGCCAGCTCACCACCGACCGGGCCAGATACGCAGTATTTT
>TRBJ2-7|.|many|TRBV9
CASNKGGSNSYEQYF
TGTGCCAGCAACAAGGGGGGCTCCAACTCCTACGAGCAGTACTTC
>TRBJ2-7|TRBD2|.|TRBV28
CASDTSGGATEQYF
TGTGCCAGCGATACTAGCGGGGGGGCCACCGAGCAGTACTTC
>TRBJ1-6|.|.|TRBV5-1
CASSGTVLVGDNSPLHF
TGCGCCAGCAGCGGTACAGTTTTAGTCGGAGATAATTCACCCCTCCACTTT
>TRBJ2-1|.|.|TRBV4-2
CASSQDRRTRAGNEQFF
TGTGCCAGCAGCCAAGACCGTCGGACCAGGGCGGGGAATGAGCAGTTCTTC
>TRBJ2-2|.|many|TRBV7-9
CASSLQPWADTGELFF
TGTGCCAGCAGCTTACAACCCTGGGCGGACACCGGGGAGCTGTTTTTT
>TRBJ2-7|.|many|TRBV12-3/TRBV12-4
CASSLGAQGGYEQYF
TGTGCCAGCAGTTTGGGGGCCCAGGGGGGGTACGAGCAGTACTTC
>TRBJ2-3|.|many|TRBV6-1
CASTTGQNTQYF
TGTGCCAGCACCACAGGACAGAATACGCAGTATTTT
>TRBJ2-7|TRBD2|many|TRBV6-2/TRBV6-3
CASRRAGIYEQYF
TGTGCCAGCAGGAGAGCGGGAATCTACGAGCAGTACTTC